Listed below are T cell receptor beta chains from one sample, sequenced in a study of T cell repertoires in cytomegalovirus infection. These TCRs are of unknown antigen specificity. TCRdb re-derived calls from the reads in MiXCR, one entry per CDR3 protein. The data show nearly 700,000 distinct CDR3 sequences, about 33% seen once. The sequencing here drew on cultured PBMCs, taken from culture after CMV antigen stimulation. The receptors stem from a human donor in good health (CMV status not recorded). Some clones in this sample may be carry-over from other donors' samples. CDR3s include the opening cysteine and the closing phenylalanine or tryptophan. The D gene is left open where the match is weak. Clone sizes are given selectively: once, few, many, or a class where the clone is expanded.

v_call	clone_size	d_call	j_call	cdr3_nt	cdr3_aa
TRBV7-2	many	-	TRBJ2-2	TGTGCCAGCAGGCTTGGCGCCTCCGGGGAGCTGTTTTTT	CASRLGASGELFF
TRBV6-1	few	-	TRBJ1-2	TGTGCCAGCAGTGAAGTGTGGGAAGGGGGCTACACCTTC	CASSEVWEGGYTF
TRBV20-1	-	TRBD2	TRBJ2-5	TGCAGTGCTTCCGCAGCGGGGGTGGTACAAGAGACCCAGTACTTC	CSASAAGVVQETQYF
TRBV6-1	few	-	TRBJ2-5	TGTGCCAGCAGGGGGTGGGTGGGGGCTCAAGAGACCCAGTACTTC	CASRGWVGAQETQYF
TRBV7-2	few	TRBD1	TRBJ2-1	TGTGCCAGCAGTTCAGAGGGGGCAGGGGAGCAGTTCTTC	CASSSEGAGEQFF
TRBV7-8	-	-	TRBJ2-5	TGTGCCAGCAGCCCACCGGGGGATTGGATAAAAGAGACCCAGTACTTC	CASSPPGDWIKETQYF
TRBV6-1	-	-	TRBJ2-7	TGTGCCGGGGGGAGATACGAGCAGTACTTC	CAGGRYEQYF
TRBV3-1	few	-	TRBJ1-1	TGTGCCAGCAGCCAAGGGTTACGGCCCACTGAAGCTTTCTTT	CASSQGLRPTEAFF
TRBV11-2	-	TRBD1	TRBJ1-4	TGTGCCAGCAGCTCTCTTAAGGGGGCGTACGAAAAACTGTTTTTT	CASSSLKGAYEKLFF
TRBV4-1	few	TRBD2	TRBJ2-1	TGCGCCAGCAGCCTACGGGGGGGTTGGGGTGAGCAGTTCTTC	CASSLRGGWGEQFF
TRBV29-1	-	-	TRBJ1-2	TGCAGCGTCGGGGGGGGTAATTTCAACTATGGCTACACCTTC	CSVGGGNFNYGYTF
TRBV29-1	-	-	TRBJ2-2	TGCAGCGTTTTGGAAAACACCGGGGAGCTGTTTTTT	CSVLENTGELFF
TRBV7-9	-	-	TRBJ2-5	TGTGCCACCTCCCCCCCAGCGGCTTCCCAAGAGACCCAGTACTTC	CATSPPAASQETQYF
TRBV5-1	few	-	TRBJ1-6	TGCGCCAGCAGCCCGGGGGGCCAACCGGGATCCTATAATTCACCCCTCCACTTT	CASSPGGQPGSYNSPLHF
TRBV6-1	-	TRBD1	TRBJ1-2	TGTGCCAGCAGGTCCCAGAGGACAGGGGACTATGGCTACACCTTC	CASRSQRTGDYGYTF
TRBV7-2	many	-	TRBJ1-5	TGTGCCAGCAGCCTAGGACATATCCCCTATCCCCAGCATTTT	CASSLGHIPYPQHF
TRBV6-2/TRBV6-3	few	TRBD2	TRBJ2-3	TGTGCCAGCATCCCGGGACTAGCGGGGATAGATACGCAGTATTTT	CASIPGLAGIDTQYF
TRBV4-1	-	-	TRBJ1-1	TGCGCCAGCAGCCACTTGGGAAAGTTGTACACTGAAGCTTTCTTT	CASSHLGKLYTEAFF
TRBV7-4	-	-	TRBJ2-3	TGTGCCAGCACCACCCCTCCTGGGGATACGCAGTATTTT	CASTTPPGDTQYF
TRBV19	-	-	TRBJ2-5	TGTGCCAGTAGTACCTGGACAGCGGAGACCCAGTACTTC	CASSTWTAETQYF
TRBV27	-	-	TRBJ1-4	TGTGCCAGCAGTCTTAAGCCTTACAGGGTGGGGGAAAAACTGTTTTTT	CASSLKPYRVGEKLFF
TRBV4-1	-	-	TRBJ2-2	TGCGCCAGCAGCCAAGAAGGCCACTACACCGGGGAGCTGTTTTTT	CASSQEGHYTGELFF
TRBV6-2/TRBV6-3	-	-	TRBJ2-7	TGTGCCAGCAGGCCGGACTGGTGGCGGGGTTACGAGCAGTACTTC	CASRPDWWRGYEQYF
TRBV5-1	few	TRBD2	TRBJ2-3	TGCGCCAGCAGCCGTCTTAGCGGGAGGGGTACAGATACGCAGTATTTT	CASSRLSGRGTDTQYF
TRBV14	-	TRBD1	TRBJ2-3	TGTGCCAGCAGCCAAGCAATCTATACCCGTACAGGGGGAGATACGCAGTATTTT	CASSQAIYTRTGGDTQYF
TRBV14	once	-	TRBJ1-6	TGTGCCAGCAGCCAAGATTTTTCACCCCTCCACTTT	CASSQDFSPLHF
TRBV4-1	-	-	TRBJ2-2	TGCGCCAGCAGCGTGACACGTACCGGGGAGCTGTTTTTT	CASSVTRTGELFF
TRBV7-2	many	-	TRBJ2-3	TGTGCCAGCAGCATTCTGACCCGCACAGATACGCAGTATTTT	CASSILTRTDTQYF
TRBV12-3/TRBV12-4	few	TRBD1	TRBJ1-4	TGTGCCAGCAGTCTTAGGGCAGGAAGGACAGGGGGCTCGTTTGGTGAAAAACTGTTTTTT	CASSLRAGRTGGSFGEKLFF
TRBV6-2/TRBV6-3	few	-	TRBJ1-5	TGTGCCAGCCAGAGGGTTATCACTCAGCCCCAGCATTTT	CASQRVITQPQHF
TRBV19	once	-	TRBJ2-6	TGTGCCAGTAGTATAGGTAGCTCCCCTGGGGCCAACGTCCTGACTTTC	CASSIGSSPGANVLTF
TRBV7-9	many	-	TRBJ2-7	TGTGCCAGCAGCGCCTCCGGGACATCAACCTACGAGCAGTACTTC	CASSASGTSTYEQYF
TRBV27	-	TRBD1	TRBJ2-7	TGTGCCAGCAGGCGGGACAGGGACGAGCAGTACTTC	CASRRDRDEQYF
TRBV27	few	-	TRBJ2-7	TGTGCCAGCAAGTCCCCACCAGGGTCCTCGGACGAGCAGTACTTC	CASKSPPGSSDEQYF
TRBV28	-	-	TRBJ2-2	TGTGCCAGCACCCAGACTCACACCGGGGAGCTGTTTTTT	CASTQTHTGELFF